This TCR beta chain is from a study of blood T cell repertoires in COVID-19. The assay was immunoSEQ multiplex PCR, and TCRdb's table has in-frame clones only and misses some. The sample holds about 74,000 clones, less than 85% seen once. Trimming cost V 7 bases and J 0 bases, with 9 bases left between them. Germline V gives CDR1 WSHSY, CDR2 SAAADI. The CDR3 is made up of 13 amino acids. This receptor was obtained from a human donor in a cohort sampled during active COVID-19. The specimen sequenced was peripheral blood. The chain employs TRBV10-2 and TRBJ1-1, with TRBD1 as a possible D gene (5 bases). The CDR3 DNA follows: TGCGCCAGCAAAGGACAAATGAACACTGAAGCTTTCTTT. This gives the protein CASKGQMNTEAFF.